The 13 T cell receptor beta chains below come from one sample, sequenced in a study of T cell repertoires in cytomegalovirus infection. No cognate antigen is known for these TCRs. TCRdb itself ran the reads through MiXCR, one entry per CDR3 protein. The sample has fewer than 900,000 distinct CDR3 sequences, approximately 32% seen once. The material was cultured CD8+ T cells from PBMCs, obtained from culture after CMV antigen stimulation. These receptors all stem from a human donor in good health (CMV status not recorded). Some clones in this sample may be carry-over from other donors' samples.

V and J are TRBV6-5 and TRBJ2-2; no reliable D call. The CDR3 consists of 12 residues. The V and J ends lost 1 base and 7 bases respectively, with 4 bases between them. The V gene's germline CDR1 is MNHEY and CDR2 SVGAGI. As DNA, the CDR3 is TGTGCCAGCAGTTACTGGGACGGGGAGCTGTTTTTT. This translates into CASSYWDGELFF.

This clonotype was detected many times. The rearrangement joins TRBV27 to TRBJ2-6, with a weak D call TRBD1 (5 bases). Germline CDR1 MNHEY, CDR2 SMNVEV (reference sequence). The V end lost 3 bases, the J end lost 2 bases, and 5 bases lay between the germline ends. There are 14 residues in the CDR3. CDR3 amino acids: CASSFRAGANVLTF. DNA for the CDR3: TGTGCCAGCAGTTTCAGGGCTGGGGCCAACGTCCTGACTTTC.

This clonotype has just a few counts. The V gene is TRBV27, the J gene TRBJ1-5, with TRBD1 matching over 8 bases. Germline V gene sequence: CDR1 MNHEY, CDR2 SMNVEV (reference sequence). Losses at the gene ends were 6 bases for V and 3 bases for J; bases not matched to a gene: 7. The CDR3 loop spans 15 amino acids. The CDR3 is CASSNSGGPNQPQHF. DNA of the CDR3: TGTGCCAGCAGCAACTCAGGGGGCCCCAATCAGCCCCAGCATTTT.

This clonotype has only a few counts. The V call is TRBV7-9, the J call TRBJ2-3; 9 nucleotides line up with TRBD1. The CDR3 length is 16 residues. In germline, CDR1 is SEHNR, CDR2 FQNEAQ (reference sequence). Germline trimming cut 5 bases from V and 5 bases from J; bases unmatched to any gene: 11. CDR3 nucleotides: TGTGCCAGCAGCGCCCTACAGGGGGCGTTTGTAGATACGCAGTATTTT. This translates into CASSALQGAFVDTQYF.

The rearrangement joins TRBV10-2 to TRBJ2-3, with D uncertain. From germline, CDR1 is WSHSY and CDR2 SAAADI. V lost 6 bases and J 1 base, leaving 5 bases between the germline ends. The CDR3 has 12 amino acids. The CDR3 DNA is TGCGCCAGCAGGCCCCGCACAGATACGCAGTATTTT. It is translated as CASRPRTDTQYF.

Worth noting for this clonotype: At one boundary the junction diverges from the germline segment, which might be a read error. The chain couples TRBV6-2 or TRBV6-3 to TRBJ2-2; TRBD1 matches 10 bases. The CDR3 is 15 amino acids. The germline V gene has CDR1 MNHEY and CDR2 SVGEGT. The CDR3 protein is CASSLTGGSTGELLF. CDR3 nucleotides: TGTGCCAGCAGTCTGACAGGGGGCTCGACCGGGGAGCTGCTTTTT.

This clonotype was seen at least ten times. This chain links TRBV7-6 with TRBJ2-3, with 13 bases aligning to TRBD2. The CDR3 loop spans 16 amino acids. Germline assignment: CDR1 SGHVS and CDR2 FNYEAQ. With 5 bases clipped from V and 7 bases from J, the junction kept 9 bases outside the gene matches. The CDR3, as DNA: TGTGCCAGCAGCGCCCGACTAGCGGGGGGCGAAAATACGCAGTATTTT. This translates into CASSARLAGGENTQYF.

This clonotype was counted many times. V and J are TRBV7-6 and TRBJ2-1, with 8 positions matching TRBD2. Trimming removed 1 base from V and 4 bases from J; junction bases left unmatched: 6. From germline, CDR1 is SGHVS and CDR2 FNYEAQ. The CDR3 is 16 amino acids. CDR3 nucleotide sequence: TGTGCCAGCAGCTTAGATCCGGGGGGGCCATACAATGAGCAGTTCTTC. This encodes CASSLDPGGPYNEQFF.

A remark on this clonotype: The junction departs from germline at one end; a sequencing error may be responsible. The chain has TRBV7-9 and TRBJ2-7; perhaps TRBD2 as D (6 bases). Germline-derived CDR1 and CDR2 are SEHNR and FQNEAQ (reference sequence). The CDR3 sequence is 14 residues long. The CDR3 spells CASTHGGPSCEQYF. The CDR3 DNA is TGTGCCAGCACCCACGGGGGACCTTCCTGCGAGCAGTACTTC. Full variable domain (outside the CDR3, taken from reference TRBV7-9 and TRBJ2-7): DTGVSQNPRHKITKRGQNVTFRCDPISEHNRLYWYRQTLGQGPEFLTYFQNEAQLEKSRLLSDRFSAERPKGSFSTLEIQRTEQGDSAMYLCASTHGGPSCEQYFGPGTRLTVT.

CDR3 coding DNA: TGTGCCAGCAGCTTACTGACATCCGACTACGAGCAGTACGTC. Amino acids: CASSLLTSDYEQYV. This rearrangement joins TRBV7-6 to TRBJ2-7, with unresolved D. The CDR3 sequence is 14 residues long. The ends were cut back, 2 bases at V and 3 bases at J, with 11 bases in the middle. Germline V gives CDR1 SGHVS, CDR2 FNYEAQ.

Only a few counts were recorded for this clonotype. This chain connects TRBV7-9 to TRBJ1-2; 9 bases match TRBD1. This CDR3 has 14 residues. V trimming: 8 bases; J trimming: 4 bases; junction bases outside the gene matches: 8. CDR1 is SEHNR, CDR2 FQNEAQ, per germline (reference sequence). The chain's CDR3 is CASGGTGGGYGYTF. As DNA, the CDR3 is TGTGCCAGCGGAGGAACAGGGGGCGGCTATGGCTACACCTTC. Combining the CDR3 with reference TRBV7-9 and TRBJ1-2 gives the whole variable domain DTGVSQNPRHKITKRGQNVTFRCDPISEHNRLYWYRQTLGQGPEFLTYFQNEAQLEKSRLLSDRFSAERPKGSFSTLEIQRTEQGDSAMYLCASGGTGGGYGYTFGSGTRLTVV.

The J gene is TRBJ1-1, the V gene TRBV5-1; 7 positions agree with TRBD1. Germline trimming cut 3 bases from V and 3 bases from J; bases unmatched to any gene: 11. The CDR3 has 16 residues. Germline lookup yields CDR1 SGHRS and CDR2 YFSETQ. The CDR3 spells CASSSDQQGRYTEAFF. The CDR3 DNA reads as TGCGCCAGCAGCTCGGACCAACAGGGGAGGTACACTGAAGCTTTCTTT.

The J gene is TRBJ2-5, the V gene TRBV4-3, with D possibly TRBD1 on 6 matching bases. Germline V gene data show CDR1 as LGHNA and CDR2 as YSLEER. Trimming shortened V by 0 bases and J by 2 bases, and 10 bases separated the two germline ends. The CDR3 totals 15 residues. The CDR3 spells CASSQDWTAQETQYF. CDR3 DNA: TGCGCCAGCAGCCAAGACTGGACAGCGCAAGAGACCCAGTACTTC.